This TCR beta chain was sequenced during a study of blood T cells in healthy people across ages. Study-wide findings and caveats: Greater diversity and more naive CD4+ cells were seen in long-lived donors than in aged donors.

The V gene lost 5 bases and the J gene lost 0 bases, with 17 bases spanning the gap. CDR1 and CDR2 from the germline V gene are SGHVS and FQNEAQ. CDR3 length: 16 amino acids. PCR was performed a second time for about 7 to 12 cycles using a sample-barcoded 5' primer and a J-beta primer mix. TCRdb analysed the 5' RACE reads with MiXCR anew, one entry per CDR3 protein. Of hundreds of thousands of distinct CDR3 sequences in the sample, around 25% are singletons; the top ten hold more than 8.5%. This clonotype showed up just a few times. Antigen: not known. A further study also used this sample, focusing on T cells of mothers and their children. In that study: Each donor was one of three healthy Caucasian mothers or one of their six children. The TCR beta CDR3 read count exceeded 9.5 million for each mother and was several million for each child. Related mother and child pairs showed slightly greater overlap (not significant) than unrelated pairs did.

The receptor comes from a boy under 18 in good health. This sequence joins TRBV7-8 and TRBJ2-7, with TRBD1 as a possible D gene (6 bases). Sequencing was performed on blood. CDR3 sequence reads: CASSPLPRGSSYEQYF. The CDR3 region has the DNA TGTGCCAGCAGCCCACTCCCGAGGGGGAGCTCCTACGAGCAGTACTTC.